The entry below gives a single TCR beta chain sequence along with its context. Its antigen is not identified. Clones were sequenced by immunoSEQ multiplex PCR, and TCRdb holds only the in-frame ones, with some missing. The sample records about 160,000 clones, under 90% being singletons. Between the trimmed V and J ends, which lost 3 bases and 1 base, there was a span of 13 bases. This CDR3 comprises 14 residues. Germline CDR1 is SQVTM and CDR2 is ANQGSEA. While the first cohort had hundreds of subjects, the donors belonged to the separate validation cohort of over a hundred subjects. The record originates from a study of cytomegalovirus exposure and HLA in healthy donors. General study findings and limits: It was reported that the classifier diagnosed cytomegalovirus status with high specificity and sensitivity in both the original and validation cohorts. TCR beta chains numbering more than 150 were designated cytomegalovirus-associated. Subsequent analysis showed first-cohort TCR clusters tending to co-occur in around 130 validation repertoires.

The source material was PBMCs. This receptor was obtained from a woman between 18 and 29 years old in good health and CMV-seropositive. The J gene is TRBJ2-7, the V gene TRBV29-1, with no clear D. The CDR3 DNA is TGCAGCGTTGACCGCGGCGGTACGTCCTACGAGCAGTACTTC. Protein: CSVDRGGTSYEQYF.